The 17 T cell receptor beta chains listed next were all sequenced from one sample in a study of blood T cell repertoires in COVID-19. Profiled with immunoSEQ multiplex PCR; TCRdb holds only in-frame clones, not every one. The profile shows approximately 33,000 clones, approximately 85% of them singletons. Sequenced: peripheral blood. All receptors derive from a man between 60 and 75 years old with COVID-19, enrolled during active disease.

The chain employs TRBV30 and TRBJ2-1; D gene unclear. The length of the CDR3 is 12 residues. The germline V gene has CDR1 GTSNPN and CDR2 SVGIG (reference sequence). Trimming left V 5 bases short and J 5 bases short, with 10 bases between. The CDR3 region has the DNA TGTGCCTGGGGTCGACAACACAATGAGCAGTTCTTC. Residues: CAWGRQHNEQFF.

This clone was counted a few times. The DNA for the CDR3 is TGTGCCAGCAGTCGGGGGATGAACACTGAAGCTTTCTTT. It codes for CASSRGMNTEAFF. V usage is TRBV12-3 or TRBV12-4 and J usage is TRBJ1-1, with a possible D match to TRBD1 (5 bases). V was pared by 5 bases and J by 0 bases, with 7 bases between. The CDR3 is made up of 13 amino acids.

J is TRBJ1-5 and V is TRBV7-9; tentative D call: TRBD1 (5 bases). Germline loops: CDR1 SEHNR, CDR2 FQNEAQ (reference sequence). The length of the CDR3 is 13 residues. The V end lost 7 bases, the J end lost 4 bases, and 11 bases lay between the germline ends. CDR3 DNA sequence: TGTGCCAGCACAAACGGGGGAAATCAGCCCCAGCATTTT. This encodes CASTNGGNQPQHF. The variable domain in full, completed from reference TRBV7-9 and TRBJ1-5, reads DTGVSQNPRHKITKRGQNVTFRCDPISEHNRLYWYRQTLGQGPEFLTYFQNEAQLEKSRLLSDRFSAERPKGSFSTLEIQRTEQGDSAMYLCASTNGGNQPQHFGDGTRLSIL.

The V and J genes are TRBV19 and TRBJ2-2; D is possibly TRBD1 (6 bases). The germline CDR1 and CDR2 sequences are LNHDA and SQIVND (reference sequence). V was cut by 6 bases and J by 3 bases, with 14 bases left in between. This CDR3 is built from 15 residues. CDR3 nucleotides: TGTGCCAGTAGCTTTACAGGGCGGTACACCGGGGAGCTGTTTTTT. This gives the protein CASSFTGRYTGELFF.

The chain uses TRBV28 and TRBJ1-3, with D possibly TRBD1 on 6 matching bases. V was cut by 7 bases and J by 4 bases, with 20 bases left in between. Germline V gives CDR1 MDHEN, CDR2 SYDVKM. The CDR3 spans 16 residues. The CDR3 DNA is TGTGCCAGCACAACCACAGGGTCCCACGCCGGAAACACCATATATTTT. This sequence encodes CASTTTGSHAGNTIYF.

The V and J genes are TRBV18 and TRBJ1-2, with unresolved D. V shed 0 bases and J shed 0 bases, with 8 bases lying between them. Germline loops: CDR1 KGHSH, CDR2 LQKENI. This CDR3 has 15 amino acids. In nucleotides, the CDR3 is TGTGCCAGCTCACCACCGCGGGGAGCTAACTATGGCTACACCTTC. Translated, it gives CASSPPRGANYGYTF.

This clone occurred a few times. The chain joins TRBV27 to TRBJ2-2; 11 bases align to TRBD2. CDR1 MNHEY and CDR2 SMNVEV come from the germline V gene (reference sequence). CDR3 size: 17 residues. J gave up 0 bases and V 3 bases, and 3 bases lay outside the gene matches. This CDR3 reads CASSFNSGRANTGELFF. As DNA, the CDR3 is TGTGCCAGCAGTTTTAATAGCGGGAGGGCGAACACCGGGGAGCTGTTTTTT.

V usage is TRBV2 and J usage is TRBJ1-1, with a tentative D call TRBD1 (5 bases). The germline V gene encodes CDR1 SNHLY and CDR2 FYNNEI. The CDR3 extends over 15 amino acids. V was trimmed by 7 bases and J by 4 bases, leaving 19 bases between them. The CDR3 loop reads CASKVTEGLSTEAFF. The CDR3 region has the DNA TGTGCCAGCAAGGTGACAGAAGGGTTGAGCACTGAAGCTTTCTTT.

This chain joins TRBV7-6 and TRBJ1-1, with D perhaps TRBD1 (6 bases). The CDR3 sequence is 14 residues long. CDR1 SGHVS and CDR2 FNYEAQ come from the germline V gene. The germline V and J ends were trimmed by 5 bases and 1 base, with 11 bases remaining between them. CDR3 sequence reads: CASSASQGNTEAFF. The CDR3 DNA reads TGTGCCAGCAGCGCCTCACAGGGGAACACTGAAGCTTTCTTT.

In its sample, this clone was seen once. This chain connects TRBV29-1 to TRBJ1-1; 7 bases are a match to TRBD1. Germline V gives CDR1 SQVTM, CDR2 ANQGSEA. CDR3 length: 13 amino acids. After removal of 5 bases from V and 1 base from J, the junction contained 4 bases not matched to a gene. DNA for the CDR3: TGCAGCGTTACAGGGGTGGGGAACACTGAAGCTTTCTTT. This gives the protein CSVTGVGNTEAFF.

The chain is built from TRBV19 and TRBJ2-7; 8 bases are a match to TRBD2. CDR3 length: 15 residues. CDR1 LNHDA and CDR2 SQIVND come from the germline V gene (reference sequence). With V trimmed by 4 bases and J by 2 bases, 7 bases remained unmatched. This CDR3 reads CASSTDSGDPYEQYF. The CDR3 nucleotides read TGTGCCAGTAGTACAGATAGCGGGGACCCCTACGAGCAGTACTTC.

The chain links TRBV4-2 to TRBJ1-4, with 8 nucleotides matching TRBD1. Germline CDR1 and CDR2: LGHNA and YNFKEQ. The V gene end was trimmed by 0 bases and the J gene end by 8 bases; junction bases not matched to a gene: 11. The CDR3 loop spans 17 amino acids. CDR3 DNA: TGTGCCAGCAGCCAAGACCCCAGGGGGCGGGGTAGCGAAAAACTGTTTTTT. Translating gives CASSQDPRGRGSEKLFF.

The V and J genes are TRBV27 and TRBJ1-6; 7 bases fit TRBD1. Germline V gene sequence: CDR1 MNHEY, CDR2 SMNVEV (reference sequence). The CDR3 is 15 residues long. The V segment lost 0 bases and the J segment 8 bases; nucleotides outside the gene matches: 4. The CDR3 region is CASSLSAGGYSPLHF. For the CDR3, the DNA is TGTGCCAGCAGTTTATCGGCAGGGGGTTATTCACCCCTCCACTTT.

The rearrangement joins TRBV7-8 to TRBJ2-5; TRBD2 aligns across 12 bases. This CDR3 is built from 15 residues. J lost 7 bases, V lost 1 base, and 4 bases had no gene match. Germline CDR1 and CDR2: SGHVS and FQNEAQ. The CDR3 is CASSLGLAGVGTQYF. The CDR3 nucleotides are TGTGCCAGCAGCTTAGGACTAGCGGGAGTGGGGACCCAGTACTTC.

This chain links TRBV7-9 with TRBJ2-4; tentatively, D is TRBD2 (5 bases). Trimming left V 6 bases short and J 6 bases short, with 12 bases between. CDR3 length equals 13 residues. The germline V gene has CDR1 SEHNR and CDR2 FQNEAQ (reference sequence). The CDR3: CASSSGYANIQYF. The CDR3 DNA is TGTGCCAGCAGTTCGGGGTATGCAAACATTCAGTACTTC.

The CDR3 spells CASSLALRSYNEQFF. The CDR3 nucleotides read TGTGCCAGCAGCTTAGCGCTGCGATCCTACAATGAGCAGTTCTTC. The V and J genes are TRBV7-2 and TRBJ2-1, with no clear D. The length of the CDR3 is 15 residues. CDR1 SGHTA and CDR2 FQGNSA come from the germline V gene. V was clipped by 0 bases and J by 1 base, with 7 bases between them.

The V and J genes are TRBV11-3 and TRBJ2-5, with 7 positions matching TRBD2. The junction had 12 bases not matched to a gene; V was cut back by 5 bases and J by 0 bases. The CDR3 length is 17 residues. Germline V gene data show CDR1 as SGHNT and CDR2 as YENEEA. The CDR3 is CASSPGGAGVNQETQYF. In nucleotides, the CDR3 is TGTGCCAGCAGCCCTGGGGGTGCGGGAGTTAACCAAGAGACCCAGTACTTC.